The 9 T cell receptor beta chains below come from one sample, sequenced in a study of blood T cell repertoires in COVID-19. Produced via immunoSEQ multiplex PCR; TCRdb's table is partial and in-frame only. The sample comprises about 200,000 clones, roughly three quarters of which are singletons, and roughly a sixth rests with the top ten. Material: PBMCs or T cells enriched from blood (not recorded which). The receptor source for this set is a woman in her fifties or sixties with acute COVID-19.

A single count supports this clone. The chain employs TRBV6-4 and TRBJ1-2, with 9 bases lining up with TRBD1. Trimming at V came to 6 bases and at J to 4 bases, leaving 12 bases not matched to a gene. The CDR3 is 16 amino acids. Germline V CDR1 and CDR2: MRHNA, SNTAGT. CDR3: CASSPSPGQGVYGYTF. The CDR3 nucleotides read TGTGCCAGCAGCCCGAGCCCGGGACAGGGTGTCTATGGCTACACCTTC.

In this sample, this clone turned up a few times. The rearrangement uses TRBV6-2 or TRBV6-3 and TRBJ1-5, with 10 positions matching TRBD1. The V segment lost 6 bases and the J segment 4 bases; nucleotides outside the gene matches: 3. Germline-derived CDR1 and CDR2 are MNHEY and SVGEGT. The CDR3 extends over 14 amino acids. The CDR3 DNA reads TGTGCCAGCAGCCGGACAGGGGGAAATCAGCCCCAGCATTTT. Amino acid sequence: CASSRTGGNQPQHF.

The chain employs TRBV2 and TRBJ2-1; 7 bases fit TRBD1. The CDR3 totals 13 residues. From germline, CDR1 is SNHLY and CDR2 FYNNEI. V gave up 7 bases and J gave up 5 bases; unmatched junction bases: 5. The CDR3 region is CASMVDRNNEQFF. In DNA form, the CDR3 reads TGTGCCAGCATGGTGGACAGGAACAATGAGCAGTTCTTC. Supplemented by reference TRBV2 and TRBJ2-1, the full variable domain reads EPEVTQTPSHQVTQMGQEVILRCVPISNHLYFYWYRQILGQKVEFLVSFYNNEISEKSEIFDDQFSVERPDGSNFTLKIRSTKLEDSAMYFCASMVDRNNEQFFGPGTRLTVL.

The CDR3 spells CASSLSQGSNQPQHF. The DNA of the CDR3 is TGTGCCAGCAGTTTATCCCAGGGATCAAATCAGCCCCAGCATTTT. The genes are TRBV28 and TRBJ1-5; D is possibly TRBD1 (5 bases). V lost 1 base, J lost 4 bases, and 11 bases lay in between. This CDR3 region has 15 residues. Germline lookup yields CDR1 MDHEN and CDR2 SYDVKM.

The V call is TRBV5-4, the J call TRBJ1-4; tentatively, D is TRBD1 (6 bases). CDR1 is SGHNT, CDR2 YYREEE, per germline (reference sequence). Trimming stripped 4 bases from V and 8 bases from J, with 15 bases between. The CDR3 is made up of 14 amino acids. DNA of the CDR3: TGTGCCAGCAGCCTGGACAGTGTTCAGGAAAAACTGTTTTTT. It yields the protein CASSLDSVQEKLFF. Full variable domain (outside the CDR3, taken from reference TRBV5-4 and TRBJ1-4): ETGVTQSPTHLIKTRGQQVTLRCSSQSGHNTVSWYQQALGQGPQFIFQYYREEENGRGNFPPRFSGLQFPNYSSELNVNALELDDSALYLCASSLDSVQEKLFFGSGTQLSVL.

This chain links TRBV2 with TRBJ1-3; possibly TRBD1 for D (5 bases). In germline, CDR1 is SNHLY, CDR2 FYNNEI. Trimming shortened V by 6 bases and J by 4 bases, and 10 bases separated the two germline ends. The CDR3 contains 13 residues. Written as DNA, the CDR3 is TGTGCCAGCAGGCTCAGGGCAGGAAACACCATATATTTT. This sequence encodes CASRLRAGNTIYF.

In its sample, this clone was seen once. This chain uses TRBV19 with TRBJ1-4; TRBD1 aligns across 7 bases. V trimming: 6 bases; J trimming: 5 bases; junction bases outside the gene matches: 9. The length of the CDR3 is 15 residues. Germline V gene lookup returns CDR1 LNHDA and CDR2 SQIVND (reference sequence). The CDR3 DNA reads TGTGCCAGTAGCGAGGGGGCAGGGTGGAATGAAAAACTGTTTTTT. It is translated as CASSEGAGWNEKLFF.

This clone came up once. The chain links TRBV4-3 to TRBJ1-2, with 11 bases lining up with TRBD1. V shed 3 bases, J shed 5 bases, and the junction held 8 bases outside the gene matches. Germline V gene lookup returns CDR1 LGHNA and CDR2 YSLEER. This CDR3 is 16 amino acids long. The CDR3 nucleotides read TGCGCCAGCAGCCATACTGGGACAGGGGGGGGTTATGGCTACACCTTC. Translating it yields CASSHTGTGGGYGYTF.

The V gene is TRBV7-8, the J gene TRBJ1-2; 10 nucleotides match TRBD1. Germline CDR1 is SGHVS and CDR2 is FQNEAQ. This CDR3 is 17 amino acids long. With 8 bases clipped from V and 0 bases from J, the junction kept 12 bases outside the gene matches. CDR3 sequence (DNA): TGTGCCAGCGCCCTGGCGGGACAGGGGCTTACTAACTATGGCTACACCTTC. Translated, it gives CASALAGQGLTNYGYTF.